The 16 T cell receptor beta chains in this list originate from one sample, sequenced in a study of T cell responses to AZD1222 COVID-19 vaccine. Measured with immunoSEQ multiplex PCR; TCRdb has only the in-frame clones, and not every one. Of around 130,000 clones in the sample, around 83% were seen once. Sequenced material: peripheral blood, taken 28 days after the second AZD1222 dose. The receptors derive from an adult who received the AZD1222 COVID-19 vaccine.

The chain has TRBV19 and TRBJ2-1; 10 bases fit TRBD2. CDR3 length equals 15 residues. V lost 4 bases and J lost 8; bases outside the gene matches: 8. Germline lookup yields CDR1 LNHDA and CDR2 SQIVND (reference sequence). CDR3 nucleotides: TGTGCCAGTAGTACACAACTAGCGGGGAGGGATGAGCAGTTCTTC. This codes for CASSTQLAGRDEQFF.

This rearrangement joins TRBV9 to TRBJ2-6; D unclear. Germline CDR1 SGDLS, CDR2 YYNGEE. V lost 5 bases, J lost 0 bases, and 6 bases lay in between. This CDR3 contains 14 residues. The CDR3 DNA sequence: TGTGCCAGCAGGGAGTCCTCTGGGGCCAACGTCCTGACTTTC. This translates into CASRESSGANVLTF. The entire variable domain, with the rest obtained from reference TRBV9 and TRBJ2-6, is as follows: DSGVTQTPKHLITATGQRVTLRCSPRSGDLSVYWYQQSLDQGLQFLIQYYNGEERAKGNILERFSAQQFPDLHSELNLSSLELGDSALYFCASRESSGANVLTFGAGSRLTVL.

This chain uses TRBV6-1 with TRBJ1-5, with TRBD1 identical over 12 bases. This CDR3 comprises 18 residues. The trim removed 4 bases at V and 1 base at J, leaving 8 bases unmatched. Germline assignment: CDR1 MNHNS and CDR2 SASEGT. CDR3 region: CASSGGDRGLRSNQPQHF. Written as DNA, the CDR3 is TGTGCCAGCAGTGGGGGGGACAGGGGGCTTCGGAGCAATCAGCCCCAGCATTTT.

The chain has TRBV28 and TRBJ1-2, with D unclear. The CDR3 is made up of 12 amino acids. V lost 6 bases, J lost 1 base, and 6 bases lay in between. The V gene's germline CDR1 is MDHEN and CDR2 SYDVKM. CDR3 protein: CASSPVNYGYTF. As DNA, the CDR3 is TGTGCCAGCAGCCCCGTTAACTATGGCTACACCTTC.

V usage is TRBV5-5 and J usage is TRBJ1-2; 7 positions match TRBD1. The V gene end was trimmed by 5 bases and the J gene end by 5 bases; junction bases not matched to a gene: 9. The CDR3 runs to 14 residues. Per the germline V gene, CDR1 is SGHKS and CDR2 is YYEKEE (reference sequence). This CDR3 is CASRQDRAEYGYTF. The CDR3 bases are TGTGCCAGCAGACAAGACAGGGCTGAGTATGGCTACACCTTC.

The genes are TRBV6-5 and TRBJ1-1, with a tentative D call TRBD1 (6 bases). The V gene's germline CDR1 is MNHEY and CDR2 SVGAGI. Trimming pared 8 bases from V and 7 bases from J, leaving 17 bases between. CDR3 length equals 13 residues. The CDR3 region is CASREGEGSEAFF. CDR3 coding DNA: TGTGCCAGCCGGGAGGGGGAGGGAAGTGAAGCTTTCTTT.

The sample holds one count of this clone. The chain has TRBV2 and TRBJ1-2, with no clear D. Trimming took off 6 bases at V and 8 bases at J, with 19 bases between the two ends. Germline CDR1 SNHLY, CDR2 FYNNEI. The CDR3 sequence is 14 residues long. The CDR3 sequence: CASSAFNGQGGYTF. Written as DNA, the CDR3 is TGTGCCAGCAGCGCCTTCAATGGGCAAGGGGGCTACACCTTC.

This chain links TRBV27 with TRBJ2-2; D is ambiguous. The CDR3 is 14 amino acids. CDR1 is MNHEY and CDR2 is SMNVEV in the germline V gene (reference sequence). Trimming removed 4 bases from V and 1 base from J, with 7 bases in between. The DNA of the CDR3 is TGTGCCAGCAGTTGGCAGCTGAACACCGGGGAGCTGTTTTTT. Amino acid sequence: CASSWQLNTGELFF.

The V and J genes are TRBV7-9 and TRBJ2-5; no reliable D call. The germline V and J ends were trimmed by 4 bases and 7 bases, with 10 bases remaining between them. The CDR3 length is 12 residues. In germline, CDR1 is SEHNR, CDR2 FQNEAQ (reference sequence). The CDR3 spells CASSSSWGTQYF. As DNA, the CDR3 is TGTGCCAGCAGCTCCTCCTGGGGGACCCAGTACTTC.

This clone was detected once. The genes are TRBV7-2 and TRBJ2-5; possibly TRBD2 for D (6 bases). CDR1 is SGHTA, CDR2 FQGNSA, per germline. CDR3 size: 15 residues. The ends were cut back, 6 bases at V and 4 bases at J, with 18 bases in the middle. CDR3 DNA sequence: TGTGCCAGCAGTCCGGGACTTACGAAATCAGAGACCCAGTACTTC. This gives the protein CASSPGLTKSETQYF.

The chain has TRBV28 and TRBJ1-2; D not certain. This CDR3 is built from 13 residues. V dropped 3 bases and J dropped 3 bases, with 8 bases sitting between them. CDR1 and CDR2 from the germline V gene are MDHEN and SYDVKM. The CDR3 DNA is TGTGCCAGCAGTTTCTCGCCAGACTATGGCTACACCTTC. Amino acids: CASSFSPDYGYTF.

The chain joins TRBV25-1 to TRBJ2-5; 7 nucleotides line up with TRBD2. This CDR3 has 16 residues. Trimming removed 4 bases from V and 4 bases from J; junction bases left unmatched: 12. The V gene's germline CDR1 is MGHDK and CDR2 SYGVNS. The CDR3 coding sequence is TGTGCCAGCAGTGCGCCCCGGGACTACGCAGGAGAGACCCAGTACTTC. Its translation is CASSAPRDYAGETQYF.

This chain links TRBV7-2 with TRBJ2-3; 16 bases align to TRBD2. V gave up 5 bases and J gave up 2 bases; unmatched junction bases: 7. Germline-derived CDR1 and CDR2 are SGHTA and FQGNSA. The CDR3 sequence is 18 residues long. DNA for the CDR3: TGTGCCAGCAGCCTGGGACTAGCGGGGGGGCCAGTCACAGATACGCAGTATTTT. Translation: CASSLGLAGGPVTDTQYF.

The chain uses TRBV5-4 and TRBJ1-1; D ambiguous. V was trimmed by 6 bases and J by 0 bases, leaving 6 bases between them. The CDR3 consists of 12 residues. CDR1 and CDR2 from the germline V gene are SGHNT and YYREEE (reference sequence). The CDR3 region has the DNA TGTGCCAGCATGGGGATGAACACTGAAGCTTTCTTT. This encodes CASMGMNTEAFF.

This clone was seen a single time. DNA for the CDR3: TGTGCCTGGAGTGCTGCAGCCGGCAATCAGCCCCAGCATTTT. This sequence encodes CAWSAAAGNQPQHF. This chain joins TRBV30 and TRBJ1-5; D ambiguous. This CDR3 is 14 amino acids long. Germline V lookup: CDR1 GTSNPN, CDR2 SVGIG (reference sequence). The V and J ends lost 1 base and 2 bases respectively, with 9 bases between them.

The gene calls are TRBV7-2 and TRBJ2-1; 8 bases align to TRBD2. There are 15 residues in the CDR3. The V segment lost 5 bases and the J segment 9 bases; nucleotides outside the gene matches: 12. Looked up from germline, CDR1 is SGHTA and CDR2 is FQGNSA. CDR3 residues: CASSPVSGDRAEQFF. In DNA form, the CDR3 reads TGTGCCAGCAGCCCCGTTAGCGGGGATAGGGCTGAGCAGTTCTTC.